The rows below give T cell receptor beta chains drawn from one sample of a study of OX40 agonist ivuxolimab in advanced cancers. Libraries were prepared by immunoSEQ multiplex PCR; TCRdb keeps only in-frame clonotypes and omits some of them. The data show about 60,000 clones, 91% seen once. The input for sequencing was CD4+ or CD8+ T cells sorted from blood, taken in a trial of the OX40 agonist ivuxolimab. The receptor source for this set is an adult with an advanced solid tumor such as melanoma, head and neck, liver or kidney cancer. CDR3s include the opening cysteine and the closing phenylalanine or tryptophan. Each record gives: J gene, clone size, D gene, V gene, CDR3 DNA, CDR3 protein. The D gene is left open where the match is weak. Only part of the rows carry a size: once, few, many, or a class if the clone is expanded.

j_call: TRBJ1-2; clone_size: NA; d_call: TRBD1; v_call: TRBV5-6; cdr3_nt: TGTGCCAGCAGCTTGGTATCAGGGACAGGGGCGCGTGGCTACACCTTC; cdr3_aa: CASSLVSGTGARGYTF
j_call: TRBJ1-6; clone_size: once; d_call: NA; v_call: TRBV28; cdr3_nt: TGTGCCAGCAGTTTACTGTGGTCGAGCTCCTATAATTCACCCCTCCACTTT; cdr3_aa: CASSLLWSSSYNSPLHF
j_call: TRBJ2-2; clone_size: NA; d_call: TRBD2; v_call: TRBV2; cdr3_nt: TGTGCCAGCAGTGTTAGCGGGAGCGGCGGGGAGCTGTTTTTT; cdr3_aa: CASSVSGSGGELFF
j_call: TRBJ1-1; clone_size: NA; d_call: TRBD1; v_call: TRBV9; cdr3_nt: TGTGCCAGCAGCTCTACAGGGGACTCACACACTGAAGCTTTCTTT; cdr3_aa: CASSSTGDSHTEAFF
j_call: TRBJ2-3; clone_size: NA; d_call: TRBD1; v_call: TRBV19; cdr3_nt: TGTGCCAGTAGTATCCCCAGCAGGGGGCAATCAGATACGCAGTATTTT; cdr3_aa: CASSIPSRGQSDTQYF
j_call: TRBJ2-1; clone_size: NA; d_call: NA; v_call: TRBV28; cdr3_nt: TGTGCCAGCACCGCGCTGCCGGACAATGAGCAGTTCTTC; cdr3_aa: CASTALPDNEQFF
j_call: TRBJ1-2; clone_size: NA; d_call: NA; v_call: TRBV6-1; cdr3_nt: TGTGCCAGCAGTTGGACTATGGAATATGGCTACACCTTC; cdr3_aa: CASSWTMEYGYTF
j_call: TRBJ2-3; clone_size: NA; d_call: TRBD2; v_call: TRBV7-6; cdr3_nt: TGTGCCAGCAGCGCGGGAGGGGGGGCAGATACGCAGTATTTT; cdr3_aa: CASSAGGGADTQYF
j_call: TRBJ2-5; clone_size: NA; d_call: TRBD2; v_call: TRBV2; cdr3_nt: TGTGCCAGCAGTGAACCGGGACTAGCTGGAGAGACCCAGTACTTC; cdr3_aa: CASSEPGLAGETQYF
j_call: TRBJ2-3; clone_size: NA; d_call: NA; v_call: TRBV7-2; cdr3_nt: TGTGCCAGCAGCCCCTCAGGGACCGCGCCAGATACGCAGTATTTT; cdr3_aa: CASSPSGTAPDTQYF
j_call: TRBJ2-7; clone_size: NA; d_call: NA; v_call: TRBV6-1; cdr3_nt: TGTGCCAGCAGTGAAGAGGCGCAGGCGGGTTCCTACGAGCAGTACTTC; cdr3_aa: CASSEEAQAGSYEQYF
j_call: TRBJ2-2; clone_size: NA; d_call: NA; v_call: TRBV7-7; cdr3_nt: TGTGCTAGCAGCCCGCGGGTGGACACCGGGGAGCTGTTTTTT; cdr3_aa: CASSPRVDTGELFF
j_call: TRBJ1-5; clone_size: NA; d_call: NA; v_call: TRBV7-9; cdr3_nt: TGTGCCAGCAGTATAGACATTCAGCCCCAGCATTTT; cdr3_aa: CASSIDIQPQHF
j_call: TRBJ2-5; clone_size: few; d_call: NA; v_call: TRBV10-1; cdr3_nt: TGCGCCAGCAGTGAGTCGAAGCCCGGGACCCAGTACTTC; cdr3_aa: CASSESKPGTQYF
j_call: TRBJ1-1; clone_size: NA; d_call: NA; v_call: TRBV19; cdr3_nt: TGTGCTTCGAGGGGTTTTGGGAACACTGAAGCTTTCTTT; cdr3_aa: CASRGFGNTEAFF
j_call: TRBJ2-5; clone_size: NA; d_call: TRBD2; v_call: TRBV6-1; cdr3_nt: TGTGCCAGCAGTTCGACTAGCGTCCAAGAGACCCAGTACTTC; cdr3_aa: CASSSTSVQETQYF
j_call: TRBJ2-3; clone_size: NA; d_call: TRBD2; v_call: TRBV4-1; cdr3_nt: TGCGCCAGCAGCCGCGAGATAGCGGGGGGAAGCACAGATACGCAGTATTTT; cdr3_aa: CASSREIAGGSTDTQYF
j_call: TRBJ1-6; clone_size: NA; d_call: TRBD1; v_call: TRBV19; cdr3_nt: TGTGCCAGTACGGTGGACAGGGATTCACCCCTCCACTTT; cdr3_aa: CASTVDRDSPLHF
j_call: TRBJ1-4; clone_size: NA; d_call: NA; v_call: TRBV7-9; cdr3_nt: TGTGCCAGCAGCTCGACGCGCCAGGGGATTGAAAAACTGTTTTTT; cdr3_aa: CASSSTRQGIEKLFF
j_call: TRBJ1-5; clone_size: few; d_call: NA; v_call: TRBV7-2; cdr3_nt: TGTGCCAGCAGCTTAGGAAGGGGGACAAATCAGCCCCAGCATTTT; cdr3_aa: CASSLGRGTNQPQHF
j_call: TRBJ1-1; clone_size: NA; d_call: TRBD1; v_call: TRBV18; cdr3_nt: TGTGCCAGCTCACCGGACAGGGACACTGAAGCTTTCTTT; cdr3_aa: CASSPDRDTEAFF
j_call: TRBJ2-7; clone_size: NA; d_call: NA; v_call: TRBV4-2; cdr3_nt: TGTGCCAGCAGCCAAGACGCGTGGGGACGCGGCGAGCAGTACTTC; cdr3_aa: CASSQDAWGRGEQYF
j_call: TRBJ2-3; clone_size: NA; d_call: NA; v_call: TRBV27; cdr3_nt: TGTGCCAGCGGTTTTAATTTGGGGGGCCGGGATACGCAGTATTTT; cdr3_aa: CASGFNLGGRDTQYF
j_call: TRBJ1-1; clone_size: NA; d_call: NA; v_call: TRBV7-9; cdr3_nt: TGTGCCAGCAGCTCCACGGGGGTAGAGGCTGAAGCTTTCTTT; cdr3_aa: CASSSTGVEAEAFF
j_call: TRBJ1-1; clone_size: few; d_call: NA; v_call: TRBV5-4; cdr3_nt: TGTGCCAGCAGCTTGCAGGGCGTGAGGACTGAAGCTTTCTTT; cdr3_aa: CASSLQGVRTEAFF
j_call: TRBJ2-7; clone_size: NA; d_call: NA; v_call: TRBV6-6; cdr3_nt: TGTGCCAGCAGTTATTACAGGGACGCCTACGAGCAGTACTTC; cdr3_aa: CASSYYRDAYEQYF
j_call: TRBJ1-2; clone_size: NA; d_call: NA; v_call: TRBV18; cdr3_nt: TGTGCCAGCTCACCCCCAGGTATCACAGGGCCCTATGGCTACACCTTC; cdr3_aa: CASSPPGITGPYGYTF
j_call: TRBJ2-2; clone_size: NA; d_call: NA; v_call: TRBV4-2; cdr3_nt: TGTGCCAGCAGCCAAGATGGGGGCCCCGGGGAGCTGTTTTTT; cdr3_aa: CASSQDGGPGELFF
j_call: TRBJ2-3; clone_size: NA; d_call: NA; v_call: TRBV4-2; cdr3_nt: TGTGCCAGCAGCCAAGCCCGAAGCTCCCATACGCAGTATTTT; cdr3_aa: CASSQARSSHTQYF